This is a list of T cell receptor beta chains from one sample in a study of graft-versus-host responses after intestinal transplantation. No antigens are known for them. TCRdb's copy holds only in-frame clones and misses some; the assay was immunoSEQ multiplex PCR. The data show around 88,000 clones, around four fifths seen once. The material sequenced was unstimulated CD8+ T cells sorted from spleen or lymph node cells, taken before intestinal transplant. These receptors were taken from a human donor who received an intestinal transplant. The CDR3 runs from the conserved cysteine through the conserved F or W. Each record gives: CDR3 length, J gene, V gene, D gene, clone size, CDR3 DNA, CDR3 protein. A D gene is named only where the DNA matches it firmly. Clone sizes are given selectively: once, few, many, or a class where the clone is expanded.

12 TRBJ2-7 TRBV7-9 - - TGTGCCAGCGGGGGGGACACCTACGAGCAGTACTTC CASGGDTYEQYF
15 TRBJ2-1 TRBV6-5 TRBD2 - TGTGCCAGCACCTCACTAGCGGTGGAAGGCAATGAGCAGTTCTTC CASTSLAVEGNEQFF
12 TRBJ2-5 TRBV28 - - TGTGCCAGCAGTTTAAATCAAGAGACCCAGTACTTC CASSLNQETQYF
17 TRBJ2-7 TRBV6-1 TRBD2 - TGTGCCAGCAGTGTTCTGGGACTAGCGTCTTACTCCTACGAGCAGTACTTC CASSVLGLASYSYEQYF
15 TRBJ2-3 TRBV2 - - TGTGCCAGCAGTGAAGGTCCGGGGGCCACAGATACGCAGTATTTT CASSEGPGATDTQYF
13 TRBJ2-1 TRBV7-3 - - TGTGCCAGCAGCCCTGGGGGCTACAATGAGCAGTTCTTC CASSPGGYNEQFF
16 TRBJ2-7 TRBV6-5 TRBD2 few TGTGCCAGCAGTTACTCCCCGCTAGCGGGAGTCTACGAGCAGTACTTC CASSYSPLAGVYEQYF
12 TRBJ2-1 TRBV7-2 - - TGTGCCAGCAGTTCACCGTGGGGTGAGCAGTTCTTC CASSSPWGEQFF
13 TRBJ1-1 TRBV9 - - TGTGCCAGCAGCGCCCCTCGGGGAACTGAAGCTTTCTTT CASSAPRGTEAFF
11 TRBJ1-1 TRBV6-5 - - TGTGCCAGCACTTGGGGCAGGGAGGCTTTCTTT CASTWGREAFF
15 TRBJ1-1 TRBV25-1 - few TGTGCCAGCAGTGAATCCCTATGGGGGGCGGCTGAAGCTTTCTTT CASSESLWGAAEAFF
13 TRBJ2-3 TRBV2 - once TGTGCCAGCAGTTTGGTCAGCACAGATACGCAGTATTTT CASSLVSTDTQYF
14 TRBJ1-1 TRBV19 - - TGTGCCAGTAGTGCCGGGCCCATGAACACTGAAGCTTTCTTT CASSAGPMNTEAFF
14 TRBJ1-5 TRBV18 - - TGTGCCAGCTCACCAGTGGAGGGGAATCAGCCCCAGCATTTT CASSPVEGNQPQHF
15 TRBJ2-1 TRBV19 - few TGTGCCAGTAGTATAAACGAGTTCGACCAGTGCGAGCAGTTCTTC CASSINEFDQCEQFF
14 TRBJ2-1 TRBV5-1 TRBD1 - TGCGCCAGCGGGGACAGGGGGCTCTACAATGAGCAGTTCTTC CASGDRGLYNEQFF
16 TRBJ2-1 TRBV9 - once TGTGCCAGCAGCGTAGTAAGCGGTAGCTCCTACAATGAGCAGTTCTTC CASSVVSGSSYNEQFF
16 TRBJ2-1 TRBV27 TRBD2 - TGTGCCAGCAGTTTATCAAGCGGGACTCTATACAATGAGCAGTTCTTC CASSLSSGTLYNEQFF
14 TRBJ2-7 TRBV28 TRBD2 once TGTGCCAGCAGCCTTAGCGGGAATCTCTACGAGCAGTACTTC CASSLSGNLYEQYF
18 TRBJ2-5 TRBV4-2 TRBD2 - TGTGCCAGCAGCCAACCCTCGGGACTAGCGGGGGGGCCGGAGACCCAGTACTTC CASSQPSGLAGGPETQYF
17 TRBJ2-1 TRBV4-1 - - TGCGCCAGCAGCCAAGATCGGGGAGACCCTCTCTACAATGAGCAGTTCTTC CASSQDRGDPLYNEQFF
19 TRBJ1-5 TRBV11-3 - - TGTGCCAGCAGCTTAGGGCCGGGTCGACCGTCTCTGAGGTCTTTGACCCAGCATTTT CASSLGPGRPSLRSLTQHF
16 TRBJ2-7 TRBV11-2 TRBD2 - TGTGCCAGCAGCTTTATACTAGCGGGTGTTTTCTACGAGCAGTACTTC CASSFILAGVFYEQYF
15 TRBJ1-2 TRBV7-9 - - TGTGCCAGCAGCTTAGTTTTGAGGGGGTACTATGGCTACACCTTC CASSLVLRGYYGYTF
15 TRBJ2-1 TRBV7-9 TRBD2 - TGTGCCAGCGGACTAGCGGGAGCACTCTACAATGAGCAGTTCTTC CASGLAGALYNEQFF
17 TRBJ2-7 TRBV7-9 TRBD2 - TGTGCCAGCAGCCCGGGACTAGCGGGAGGGCCGGGCTACGAGCAGTACTTC CASSPGLAGGPGYEQYF
13 TRBJ1-6 TRBV4-1 - - TGCGCCAGCAGCCCTGGTACCAATTCACCCCTCCACTTT CASSPGTNSPLHF
16 TRBJ2-5 TRBV29-1 - - TGCAGCGTTGAAGTTTTCCCAGTGGCCGGAAAAGAGACCCAGTACTTC CSVEVFPVAGKETQYF
14 TRBJ2-1 TRBV27 - - TGTGCCAGCAGTCCCGGACGAGGCTACAATGAGCAGTTCTTC CASSPGRGYNEQFF
13 TRBJ2-7 TRBV5-4 - few TGTGCCAGCAGCCTCGGCCCGACCTCCGAGCAGTACTTC CASSLGPTSEQYF
18 TRBJ2-2 TRBV5-6 TRBD2 - TGTGCCAGCAGCTCCACGCGCCTAAGCGGGAGATTCGCCGGGGAGCTGTTTTTT CASSSTRLSGRFAGELFF
15 TRBJ1-1 TRBV19 - - TGTGCCAGTAGTATGGGCAGGGTTCCGTACACTGAAGCTTTCTTT CASSMGRVPYTEAFF
14 TRBJ2-7 TRBV6-5 - - TGTGCCAGCAGTTACATTGGACTAACCTACGAGCAGTACTTC CASSYIGLTYEQYF
10 TRBJ2-3 TRBV20-1 - - TGCAGTGCTAGTTTAGATACGCAGTATTTT CSASLDTQYF
16 TRBJ2-4 TRBV27 - - TGTGCCAGCAGTCCCCCGGAACGCCTAGCCAAAAACATTCAGTACTTC CASSPPERLAKNIQYF
12 TRBJ2-1 TRBV9 TRBD1 - TGTGCCAGCAGCGGACAGGGAAATGAGCAGTTCTTC CASSGQGNEQFF
15 TRBJ2-3 TRBV6-5 - - TGTGCCAGCAGTTACTCGAGGGGGTACACAGATACGCAGTATTTT CASSYSRGYTDTQYF
14 TRBJ1-5 TRBV7-6 - - TGTGCCAGCAGCTTAGGGTCAACCAATCAGCCCCAGCATTTT CASSLGSTNQPQHF
14 TRBJ2-1 TRBV4-1 - once TGCGCCAGCAGCCACCTTTCTGGGGACAATGAGCAGTTCTTC CASSHLSGDNEQFF
15 TRBJ2-7 TRBV10-3 - - TGTGCCATCAGTCCCATGAGAGGAGTAGGCTACGAGCAGTACTTC CAISPMRGVGYEQYF
15 TRBJ2-2 TRBV7-4 - few TGTGCCAGCAGCCCCCGGGACACGAACACCGGGGAGCTGTTTTTT CASSPRDTNTGELFF
15 TRBJ2-7 TRBV30 TRBD2 - TGTGCCTGGAGTTCCCCTTCTAGCGGGACCTACGAGCAGTACTTC CAWSSPSSGTYEQYF
13 TRBJ2-7 TRBV13 - - TGTGCCAGCAGCTTAGGGGACTCCTACGAGCAGTACTTC CASSLGDSYEQYF
13 TRBJ2-5 TRBV4-2 - - TGTGCCAGCAGCCAAGAAGCCGTGGAGACCCAGTACTTC CASSQEAVETQYF